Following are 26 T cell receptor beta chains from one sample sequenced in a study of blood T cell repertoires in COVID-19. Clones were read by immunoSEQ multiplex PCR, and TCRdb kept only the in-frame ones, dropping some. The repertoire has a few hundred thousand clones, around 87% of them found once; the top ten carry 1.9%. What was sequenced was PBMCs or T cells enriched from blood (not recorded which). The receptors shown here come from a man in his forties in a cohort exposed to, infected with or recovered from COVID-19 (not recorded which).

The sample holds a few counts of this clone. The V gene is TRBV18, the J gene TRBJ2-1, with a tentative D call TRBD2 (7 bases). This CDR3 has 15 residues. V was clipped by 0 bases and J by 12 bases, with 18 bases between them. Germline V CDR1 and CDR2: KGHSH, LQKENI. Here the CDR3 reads CASSPPAGGALVQFF. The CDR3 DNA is TGTGCCAGCTCACCACCGGCTGGGGGGGCTTTGGTGCAGTTCTTC.

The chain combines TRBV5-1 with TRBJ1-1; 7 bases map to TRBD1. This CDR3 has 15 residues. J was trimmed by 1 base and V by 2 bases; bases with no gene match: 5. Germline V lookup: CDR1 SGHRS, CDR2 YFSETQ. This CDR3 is CASSFWTGPNTEAFF. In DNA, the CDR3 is TGCGCCAGCAGCTTTTGGACAGGTCCGAACACTGAAGCTTTCTTT.

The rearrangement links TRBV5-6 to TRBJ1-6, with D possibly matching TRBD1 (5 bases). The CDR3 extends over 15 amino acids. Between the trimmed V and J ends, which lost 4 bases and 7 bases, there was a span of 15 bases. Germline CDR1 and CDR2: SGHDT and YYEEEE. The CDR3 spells CASSLGRPLNSPLHF. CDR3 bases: TGTGCCAGCAGCCTGGGGCGGCCTTTAAATTCACCCCTCCACTTT.

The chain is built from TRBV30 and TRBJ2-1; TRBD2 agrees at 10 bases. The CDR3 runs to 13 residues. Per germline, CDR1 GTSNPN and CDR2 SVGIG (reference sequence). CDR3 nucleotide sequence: TGTGCTACTGAGCGGGAGGGCTCCGGTGAGCAGTTCTTC. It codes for CATEREGSGEQFF.

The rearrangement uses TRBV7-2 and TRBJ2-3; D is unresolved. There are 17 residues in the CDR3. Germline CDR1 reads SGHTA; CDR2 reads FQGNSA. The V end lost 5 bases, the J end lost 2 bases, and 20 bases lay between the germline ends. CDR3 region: CASSPRPIGVHTDTQYF. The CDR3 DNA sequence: TGTGCCAGCAGCCCCCGTCCTATAGGAGTCCACACAGATACGCAGTATTTT.

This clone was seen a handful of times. CDR3 region: CASSLWGEGAKGDEQFF. CDR3 bases: TGTGCCAGCAGCTTGTGGGGAGAGGGGGCGAAGGGCGATGAGCAGTTCTTC. The chain has TRBV5-4 and TRBJ2-1, with 7 bases lining up with TRBD1. Germline V lookup: CDR1 SGHNT, CDR2 YYREEE (reference sequence). The CDR3 is made up of 17 amino acids. J gave up 8 bases and V 1 base, and 15 bases lay outside the gene matches. Combining the CDR3 with reference TRBV5-4 and TRBJ2-1 gives the whole variable domain ETGVTQSPTHLIKTRGQQVTLRCSSQSGHNTVSWYQQALGQGPQFIFQYYREEENGRGNFPPRFSGLQFPNYSSELNVNALELDDSALYLCASSLWGEGAKGDEQFFGPGTRLTVL.

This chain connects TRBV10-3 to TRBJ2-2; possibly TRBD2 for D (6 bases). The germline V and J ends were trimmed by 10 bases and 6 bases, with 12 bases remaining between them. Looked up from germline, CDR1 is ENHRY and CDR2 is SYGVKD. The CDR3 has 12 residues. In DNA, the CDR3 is TGTGCCACCCAGGCGGGGTCCGGGGAGCTGTTTTTT. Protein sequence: CATQAGSGELFF.

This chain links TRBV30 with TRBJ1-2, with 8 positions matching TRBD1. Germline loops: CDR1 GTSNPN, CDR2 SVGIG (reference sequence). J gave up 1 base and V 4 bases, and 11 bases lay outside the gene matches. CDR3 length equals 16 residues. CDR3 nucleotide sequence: TGTGCCTGGAAGACCCTTTGGGACAGGAGTAACTATGGCTACACCTTC. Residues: CAWKTLWDRSNYGYTF.

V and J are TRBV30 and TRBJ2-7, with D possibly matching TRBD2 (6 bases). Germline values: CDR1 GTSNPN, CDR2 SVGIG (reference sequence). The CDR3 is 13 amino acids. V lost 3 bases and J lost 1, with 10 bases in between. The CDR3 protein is CAWRRELSYEQYF. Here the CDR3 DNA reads TGTGCCTGGAGACGGGAGTTGTCCTACGAGCAGTACTTC.

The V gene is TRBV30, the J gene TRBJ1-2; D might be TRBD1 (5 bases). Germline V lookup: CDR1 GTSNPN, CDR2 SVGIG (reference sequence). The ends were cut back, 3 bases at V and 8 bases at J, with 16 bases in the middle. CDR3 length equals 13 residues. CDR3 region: CAWSVAQGSGYTF. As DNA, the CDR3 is TGTGCCTGGAGCGTAGCCCAGGGTAGCGGCTACACCTTC.

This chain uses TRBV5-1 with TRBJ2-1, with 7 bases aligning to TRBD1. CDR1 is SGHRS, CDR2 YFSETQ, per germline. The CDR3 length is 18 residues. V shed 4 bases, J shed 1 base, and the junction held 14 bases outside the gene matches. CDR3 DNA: TGCGCCAGCAGCCTGGCAGCCCCCGGGACAGCGTCCTACAATGAGCAGTTCTTC. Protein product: CASSLAAPGTASYNEQFF. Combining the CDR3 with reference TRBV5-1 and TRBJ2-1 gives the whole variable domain KAGVTQTPRYLIKTRGQQVTLSCSPISGHRSVSWYQQTPGQGLQFLFEYFSETQRNKGNFPGRFSGRQFSNSRSEMNVSTLELGDSALYLCASSLAAPGTASYNEQFFGPGTRLTVL.

CDR3 in amino acids: CASSSTGTANYGYTF. CDR3 bases: TGTGCCAGCAGTTCGACCGGGACAGCTAACTATGGCTACACCTTC. The chain couples TRBV28 to TRBJ1-2, with 7 bases identical to TRBD1. The CDR3 length is 15 residues. Germline values: CDR1 MDHEN, CDR2 SYDVKM. Trimming removed 4 bases from V and 0 bases from J; junction bases left unmatched: 5.

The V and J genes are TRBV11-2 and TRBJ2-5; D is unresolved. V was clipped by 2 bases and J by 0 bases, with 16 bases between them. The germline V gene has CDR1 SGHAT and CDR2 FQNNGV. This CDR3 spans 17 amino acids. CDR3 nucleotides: TGTGCCAGCAGCTTATTTAGGCAGGCCACGTACCAAGAGACCCAGTACTTC. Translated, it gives CASSLFRQATYQETQYF.

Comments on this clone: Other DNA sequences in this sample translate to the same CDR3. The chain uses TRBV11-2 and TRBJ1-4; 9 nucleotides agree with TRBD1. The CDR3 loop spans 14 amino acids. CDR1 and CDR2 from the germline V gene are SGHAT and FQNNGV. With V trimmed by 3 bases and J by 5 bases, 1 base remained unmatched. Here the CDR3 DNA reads TGTGCCAGCAGCTTGGGACAGGGCAATGAAAAACTGTTTTTT. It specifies CASSLGQGNEKLFF.

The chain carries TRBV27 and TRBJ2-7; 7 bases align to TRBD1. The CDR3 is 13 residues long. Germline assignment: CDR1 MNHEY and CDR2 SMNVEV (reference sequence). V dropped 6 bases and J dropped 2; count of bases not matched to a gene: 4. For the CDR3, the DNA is TGTGCCAGCAGCAGACAGGGCCCCTACGAGCAGTACTTC. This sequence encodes CASSRQGPYEQYF.

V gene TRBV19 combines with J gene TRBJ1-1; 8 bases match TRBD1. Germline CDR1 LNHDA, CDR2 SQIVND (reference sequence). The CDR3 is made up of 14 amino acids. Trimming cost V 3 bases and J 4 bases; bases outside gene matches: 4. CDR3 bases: TGTGCCAGTAGTATGCAGGGGGCAGGCACTGAAGCTTTCTTT. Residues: CASSMQGAGTEAFF. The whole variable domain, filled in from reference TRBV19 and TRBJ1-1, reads DGGITQSPKYLFRKEGQNVTLSCEQNLNHDAMYWYRQDPGQGLRLIYYSQIVNDFQKGDIAEGYSVSREKKESFPLTVTSAQKNPTAFYLCASSMQGAGTEAFFGQGTRLTVV.

CDR3 nucleotide sequence: TGTGCCAGCAGGACCGAGACAGGGGTCGGTTCACCCCTCCACTTT. Its protein is CASRTETGVGSPLHF. J is TRBJ1-6 and V is TRBV2, with 8 nucleotides matching TRBD1. V shed 6 bases, J shed 9 bases, and the junction held 10 bases outside the gene matches. The CDR3 consists of 15 residues. Germline V gene data show CDR1 as SNHLY and CDR2 as FYNNEI.

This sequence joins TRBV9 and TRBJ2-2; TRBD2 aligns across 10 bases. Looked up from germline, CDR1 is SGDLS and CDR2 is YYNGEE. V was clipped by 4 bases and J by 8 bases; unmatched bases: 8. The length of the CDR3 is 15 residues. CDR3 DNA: TGTGCCAGCAGCCCCCAGCGGGAGGGCCTAGGGGAGCTGTTTTTT. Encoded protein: CASSPQREGLGELFF.

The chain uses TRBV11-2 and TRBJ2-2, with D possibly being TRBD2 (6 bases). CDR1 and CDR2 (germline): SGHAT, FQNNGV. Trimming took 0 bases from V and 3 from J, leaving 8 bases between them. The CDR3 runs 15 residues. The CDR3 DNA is TGTGCCAGCAGCTTAGATGGGAGGCACACCGGGGAGCTGTTTTTT. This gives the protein CASSLDGRHTGELFF.

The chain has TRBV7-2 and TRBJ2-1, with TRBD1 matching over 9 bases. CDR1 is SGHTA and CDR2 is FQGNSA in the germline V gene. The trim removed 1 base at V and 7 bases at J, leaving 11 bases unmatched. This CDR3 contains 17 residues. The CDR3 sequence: CASSLVGQGSHRNEQFF. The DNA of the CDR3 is TGTGCCAGCAGCTTAGTGGGACAGGGTTCCCACAGGAATGAGCAGTTCTTC. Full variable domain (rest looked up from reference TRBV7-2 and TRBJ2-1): GAGVSQSPSNKVTEKGKDVELRCDPISGHTALYWYRQSLGQGLEFLIYFQGNSAPDKSGLPSDRFSAERTGGSVSTLTIQRTQQEDSAVYLCASSLVGQGSHRNEQFFGPGTRLTVL.

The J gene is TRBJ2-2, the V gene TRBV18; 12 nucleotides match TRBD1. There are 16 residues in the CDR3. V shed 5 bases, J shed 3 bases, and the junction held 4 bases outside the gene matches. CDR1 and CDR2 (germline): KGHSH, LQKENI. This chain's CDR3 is CASSLGQGAYTGELFF. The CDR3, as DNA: TGTGCCAGCTCATTGGGACAGGGGGCGTACACCGGGGAGCTGTTTTTT.

The CDR3 DNA follows: TGTGCCAGCAGTGACGGGACTAGCGGGAGCGAGCAGTACTTC. It yields the protein CASSDGTSGSEQYF. The V gene is TRBV2, the J gene TRBJ2-7; 14 bases align to TRBD2. The germline gives CDR1 SNHLY, CDR2 FYNNEI. The ends lost 3 bases at V and 6 bases at J; junction bases unmatched: 1. CDR3 size: 14 residues.

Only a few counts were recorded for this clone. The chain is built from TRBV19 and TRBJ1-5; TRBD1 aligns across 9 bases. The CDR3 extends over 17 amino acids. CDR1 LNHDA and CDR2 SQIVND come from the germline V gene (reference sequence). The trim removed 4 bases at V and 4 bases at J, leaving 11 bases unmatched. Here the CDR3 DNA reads TGTGCCAGTAGTAGAGGGGGGACAGGGCTGAAAAATCAGCCCCAGCATTTT. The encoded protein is CASSRGGTGLKNQPQHF.

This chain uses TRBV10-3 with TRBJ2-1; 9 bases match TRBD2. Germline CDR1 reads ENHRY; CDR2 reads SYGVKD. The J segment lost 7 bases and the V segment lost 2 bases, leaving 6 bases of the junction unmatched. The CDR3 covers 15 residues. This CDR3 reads CAISEGLAHRNEQFF. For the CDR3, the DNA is TGTGCCATCAGTGAGGGACTAGCGCATAGGAATGAGCAGTTCTTC.

The CDR3 DNA sequence: TGTGCCAGCTCACCGGAACTAGCCACGGGTAGGGAGCAGTACTTC. It codes for CASSPELATGREQYF. The chain combines TRBV18 with TRBJ2-7; D is possibly TRBD2 (6 bases). Looked up from germline, CDR1 is KGHSH and CDR2 is LQKENI. CDR3 length: 15 amino acids. Trimming stripped 3 bases from V and 7 bases from J, with 19 bases between.

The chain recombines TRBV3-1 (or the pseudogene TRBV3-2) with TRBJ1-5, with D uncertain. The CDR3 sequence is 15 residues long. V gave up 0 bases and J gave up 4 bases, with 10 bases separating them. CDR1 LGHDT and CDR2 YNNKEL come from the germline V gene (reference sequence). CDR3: CASSQDLGKNQPQHF. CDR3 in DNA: TGTGCCAGCAGCCAAGATCTTGGCAAGAATCAGCCCCAGCATTTT.